This is a list of T cell receptor beta chains from one sample in a study of a mutant IDH1 vaccine in newly diagnosed glioma. No cognate antigen is known for these TCRs. The repertoire was sequenced with immunoSEQ multiplex PCR; TCRdb's copy has only in-frame clones and lacks some. The sample has roughly 34,000 clones; roughly 54% are singletons. The sample was PBMCs, taken from a glioma patient whose treatment included an IDH1 peptide vaccine. The receptors come from a woman under 30 with glioma. Both conserved end residues are part of each CDR3. A D gene is named only where the DNA matches it firmly. Rows may omit the clone size; those that give it use once, few, many or a size class.

TRBV5-1	TRBJ2-5	TRBD2	16	NA	TGCGCCAGCAGCTTGCAAACTAGCGGGGGAAAAGAGACCCAGTACTTC	CASSLQTSGGKETQYF
TRBV7-2	TRBJ2-2	TRBD1	15	NA	TGTGCCAGCAGACAACAGGGGGCTGGCACCGGGGAGCTGTTTTTT	CASRQQGAGTGELFF
TRBV5-6	TRBJ2-2	TRBD2	16	NA	TGTGCCAGCAGCATACTAGCGGGTGCCCTCACCGGGGAGCTGTTTTTT	CASSILAGALTGELFF
TRBV7-9	TRBJ2-5	NA	12	NA	TGTGCCAGCAGCCACCTCAGGGAGACCCAGTACTTC	CASSHLRETQYF
TRBV29-1	TRBJ1-4	NA	13	NA	TGCAGCGTCGCGCGGGGGCTTAATGAAAAACTGTTTTTT	CSVARGLNEKLFF
TRBV19	TRBJ2-3	TRBD2	15	once	TGTGCCAGTAGTAGCGGGAGTAGGAGCACAGATACGCAGTATTTT	CASSSGSRSTDTQYF
TRBV18	TRBJ1-5	NA	15	few	TGTGCCAGCTCACCGTCATACCTGGACGGTCAGCCCCAGCATTTT	CASSPSYLDGQPQHF
TRBV4-1	TRBJ2-7	NA	14	NA	TGCGCCAGCAGCCAAGAGAGGACAGCCTACGAGCAGTACTTC	CASSQERTAYEQYF
TRBV7-9	TRBJ1-4	TRBD1	17	few	TGTGCCAGCAGCCCAACGACAGGGTGGGAGGCTGGTGAAAAACTGTTTTTT	CASSPTTGWEAGEKLFF
TRBV13	TRBJ2-7	NA	17	few	TGTGCCAGCAGCTGGGGCGAACAGGGCTCTTCGAGAAACGAGCAGTACTTC	CASSWGEQGSSRNEQYF
TRBV9	TRBJ2-7	TRBD1	14	few	TGTGCCAGCAGCGTAGGACAGGGGGCCCACGAGCAGTACTTC	CASSVGQGAHEQYF
TRBV27	TRBJ2-7	TRBD1	14	NA	TGTGCCAGCAGGCCGAGAGGGGGCCCCTACGAGCAGTACTTC	CASRPRGGPYEQYF
TRBV7-9	TRBJ2-1	NA	13	NA	TGTGCCAGCAGCCGAGACACCTACAATGAGCAGTTCTTC	CASSRDTYNEQFF
TRBV19	TRBJ2-3	NA	14	NA	TGTGCCAGTAGTATAGACATCTCCACAGATACGCAGTATTTT	CASSIDISTDTQYF
TRBV10-2	TRBJ2-7	NA	15	few	TGCGCCAGCAGTGAGTTTGACGGGAGCTCCTACGAGCAGTACTTC	CASSEFDGSSYEQYF
TRBV7-7	TRBJ2-7	NA	13	NA	TGTGCTAGCAGCTTCACCCCTACGAGGGAGCAGTACTTC	CASSFTPTREQYF
TRBV11-3	TRBJ2-2	TRBD2	14	few	TGTGCCAGCAGCGTAGCGGGAGGATACGGGGAGCTGTTTTTT	CASSVAGGYGELFF
TRBV6-5	TRBJ1-1	TRBD1	15	NA	TGTGCCAGCAGGCATCGCAGGGGGTGGGACACTGAAGCTTTCTTT	CASRHRRGWDTEAFF
TRBV5-6	TRBJ2-3	TRBD1	15	NA	TGTGCCAGCAGCACCGGGACAGCCAGAAGAGATACGCAGTATTTT	CASSTGTARRDTQYF
TRBV2	TRBJ1-2	NA	14	NA	TGTGCCAGCAGTGACCCAGGGGCGCCGAGCGGCTACACCTTC	CASSDPGAPSGYTF
TRBV19	TRBJ2-5	NA	13	NA	TGTGCCAGTAAACGGGGGCAGGAAGAGACCCAGTACTTC	CASKRGQEETQYF
TRBV6-5	TRBJ1-1	TRBD1	16	few	TGTGCCAGCAGTTACCCGGGACAGGGGGCGAACACTGAAGCTTTCTTT	CASSYPGQGANTEAFF
TRBV11-2	TRBJ1-2	NA	13	NA	TGTGCCAGCAGCTTGCGGGGTTCGGGAGGCTACACCTTC	CASSLRGSGGYTF
TRBV10-3	TRBJ1-6	TRBD1	19	NA	TGTGCCATCAGTGAATACCAAGGGGACAGGAGCTCCTATAATTCACCCCTCCACTTT	CAISEYQGDRSSYNSPLHF
TRBV7-9	TRBJ2-1	TRBD2	16	NA	TGTGCCAGCAGCCCCGGGACTAGCCCGCCTCCCTATGGGCAGTTCTTC	CASSPGTSPPPYGQFF
TRBV4-2	TRBJ2-7	TRBD1	18	few	TGTGCCAGCAGCCAAGACCGTGTGGACAGGGAAGGCTCCTACGAGCAGTACTTC	CASSQDRVDREGSYEQYF
TRBV6-6	TRBJ1-5	NA	15	once	TGTGCCAGCAGCCTCGAGGACAGCGGAGTTGTGCCCCAGCATTTT	CASSLEDSGVVPQHF
TRBV29-1	TRBJ2-1	NA	10	NA	TGCAGCGTTGAATGGGCTGAGCAGTTCTTC	CSVEWAEQFF
TRBV19	TRBJ2-7	NA	14	few	TGTGCCAGTAGTCCAGGGATGACGGAATACGAGCAGTACTTC	CASSPGMTEYEQYF
TRBV19	TRBJ2-1	NA	15	few	TGTGCCAGTAGTATACAGCTAGAGGCCTACAATGAGCAGTTCTTC	CASSIQLEAYNEQFF
TRBV29-1	TRBJ2-1	NA	12	NA	TGCAGCGGAGGGGTCGACTACAATGAGCAGTTCTTC	CSGGVDYNEQFF
TRBV7-9	TRBJ1-4	NA	15	NA	TGTGCCAGCAGCTACCCGTCAACTACTAATGAAAAACTGTTTTTT	CASSYPSTTNEKLFF
TRBV5-1	TRBJ1-2	NA	13	few	TGCGCCAGCAGCTTTCGGGACAACTATGGCTACACCTTC	CASSFRDNYGYTF
TRBV18	TRBJ1-2	TRBD1	13	NA	TGTGCCAGCTCACCAACAGGGGGTGACGGCTACACCTTC	CASSPTGGDGYTF
TRBV29-1	TRBJ1-5	NA	13	NA	TGCAGCGTTGGAGGGGACGGCTATCAGCCCCAGCATTTT	CSVGGDGYQPQHF
TRBV30	TRBJ1-6	TRBD1	15	NA	TGTGCCTGGAGACACCGGGACAGGGTTAATTCACCCCTCCACTTT	CAWRHRDRVNSPLHF
TRBV19	TRBJ2-6	NA	14	NA	TGTGCCACCGCCCGGGGCTCTGGGGCCAACGTCCTGACTTTC	CATARGSGANVLTF
TRBV2	TRBJ2-1	TRBD2	14	NA	TGTGCCAGCAGTGAGGTGTCTAGCGGGACCCAGCAGTTCTTC	CASSEVSSGTQQFF
TRBV2	TRBJ2-1	NA	14	once	TGTGCCAGCAATAAGGAGGGATCCTACAATGAGCAGTTCTTC	CASNKEGSYNEQFF
TRBV30	TRBJ2-2	NA	16	NA	TGTGCCTGGAGTGGTTTAGGGAGCAGATACACCGGGGAGCTGTTTTTT	CAWSGLGSRYTGELFF
TRBV6-4	TRBJ2-7	NA	12	NA	TGTGCCAGGGTACAGGGTATAGGGGAGCAGTACTTC	CARVQGIGEQYF
TRBV5-1	TRBJ2-1	NA	14	NA	TGCGCCAGCAGGCCGGGAGGGACAGTCGATGAGCAGTTCTTC	CASRPGGTVDEQFF
TRBV28	TRBJ2-4	TRBD1	17	NA	TGTGCCAGCAGTTTCCAGGACAGGGCGACACCGAAAAACATTCAGTACTTC	CASSFQDRATPKNIQYF
TRBV5-5	TRBJ2-7	NA	13	NA	TGTGCCAGCAGCTTTGGGGGATCCTACGAGCAGTACTTC	CASSFGGSYEQYF
TRBV10-3	TRBJ2-7	NA	14	few	TGTGCCATCAGTGAGGGCGACAGAGCCTACGAGCAGTACTTC	CAISEGDRAYEQYF
TRBV7-2	TRBJ2-7	TRBD1	14	NA	TGTGCCAGCAGCTTTTACCCAGGGGGTGACGAGCAGTACTTC	CASSFYPGGDEQYF
TRBV5-1	TRBJ1-2	NA	16	NA	TGCGCCAGCAGCTCTTCATTGACAGACTTTAACTATGGCTACACCTTC	CASSSSLTDFNYGYTF
TRBV6-5	TRBJ2-2	NA	13	NA	TGTGCCAGCAGTTATTTGGGCACCGGGGAGCTGTTTTTT	CASSYLGTGELFF
TRBV27	TRBJ2-2	NA	13	NA	TGTGCCAGCAGTTTAGGGAACACCGGGGAGCTGTTTTTT	CASSLGNTGELFF
TRBV18	TRBJ2-7	TRBD1	15	NA	TGTGCCAGCTCAATTAGACAGGGGGAAAAGAACGAGCAGTACTTC	CASSIRQGEKNEQYF
TRBV5-6	TRBJ1-2	NA	16	NA	TGTGCCAGCAGCTCCTTGACAGCCGGAGCCTTATATGGCTACACCTTC	CASSSLTAGALYGYTF